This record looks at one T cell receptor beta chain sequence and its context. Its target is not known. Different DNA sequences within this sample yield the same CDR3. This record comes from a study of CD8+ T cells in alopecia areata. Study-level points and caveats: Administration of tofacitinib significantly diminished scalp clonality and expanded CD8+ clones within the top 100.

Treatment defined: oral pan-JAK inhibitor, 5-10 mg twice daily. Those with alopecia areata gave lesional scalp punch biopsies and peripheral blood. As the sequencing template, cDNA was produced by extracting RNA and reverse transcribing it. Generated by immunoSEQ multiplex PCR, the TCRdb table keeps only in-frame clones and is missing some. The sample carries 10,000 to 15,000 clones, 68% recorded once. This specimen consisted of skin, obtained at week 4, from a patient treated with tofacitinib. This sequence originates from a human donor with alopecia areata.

CDR3 region: CASSLMASGYNEQFF. CDR3 nucleotides: TGTGCCAGCAGCTTGATGGCTAGCGGGTACAATGAGCAGTTCTTC. The V and J genes are TRBV5-8 and TRBJ2-1, with 8 bases fitting TRBD2. The CDR3 spans 15 residues. The junction had 4 bases not matched to a gene; V was cut back by 1 base and J by 4 bases. Germline V gene sequence: CDR1 SGHTS, CDR2 YDEGEE. The variable domain in full, completed from reference TRBV5-8 and TRBJ2-1, reads EAGVTQSPTHLIKTRGQQATLRCSPISGHTSVYWYQQALGLGLQFLLWYDEGEERNRGNFPPRFSGRQFPNYSSELNVNALELEDSALYLCASSLMASGYNEQFFGPGTRLTVL.